The 18 T cell receptor beta chains below all came from one sample that was sequenced in a study of T cell clonality in common variable immunodeficiency. Generated by immunoSEQ multiplex PCR, the TCRdb table keeps only in-frame clones and is missing some. The sample contains about 52,000 clones, none of them singletons. The sequencing input was peripheral blood mononuclear cells. These receptors all stem from a person between 18 and 75 years old in good health.

This clone was seen ten or more times. This may come from a read error, since a much larger clone is one base off. Read data end 3 residues before the CDR3 end; the end is taken from the germline J gene. This chain connects TRBV20-1 to TRBJ2-2; 9 positions agree with TRBD2. In germline, CDR1 is DFQATT, CDR2 SNEGSKA (reference sequence). This CDR3 spans 16 amino acids. The CDR3: CSAPGGLATGANVLFF. The DNA read from the CDR3 is TGCAGTGCGCCCGGCGGACTAGCGACTGGGGCCAACGTG.

This clone was found a few times. The read is 3 residues too short to cover the CDR3 end, so that end is filled in from the germline J gene. V is TRBV2 and J is TRBJ2-7; a weak D match, TRBD1 (5 bases). Germline CDR1 and CDR2: SNHLY and FYNNEI. V gave up 5 bases and J gave up 3 bases, with 8 bases separating them. The CDR3 runs to 12 residues. CDR3 protein: CASSRGRYEQYF. CDR3 bases read: TGTGCCAGCAGTAGGGGTCGCTACGAG.

In this sample, this clone turned up a few times. Sequencing ends 3 residues short of the CDR3 end; the germline J gene provides the rest. J is TRBJ2-7 and V is TRBV7-9; possible D gene TRBD2, 6 bases. With 7 bases removed from V and 6 bases from J, the gap between germline ends came to 19 bases. This CDR3 is built from 14 residues. Germline V gene lookup returns CDR1 SEHNR and CDR2 FQNEAQ (reference sequence). The sequenced part of the CDR3 DNA is TGTGCCAGCACGGGGGATAGGCGGCTGGGCGAG. It is translated as CASTGDRRLGE. The entire CDR3 sequence reads CASTGDRRLGEQYF.

This clone was counted ten times or more. The CDR3 loop is CAMRELNTEAFF. Incomplete CDR3 DNA: TGTGCCATGCGGGAATTGAACACTGAA. The chain uses TRBV10-3 and TRBJ1-1; D ambiguous. The read falls 3 residues short of the CDR3 end, and the missing part is taken from the germline J gene. This CDR3 is 12 amino acids long. The ends were cut back, 9 bases at V and 0 bases at J, with 8 bases in the middle. In germline, CDR1 is ENHRY, CDR2 SYGVKD.

This clone was seen many times. The read terminates 3 residues before the CDR3 end, so the remaining end is supplied by the germline J gene. The chain has TRBV11-2 and TRBJ2-7; 10 bases map to TRBD2. The germline V gene has CDR1 SGHAT and CDR2 FQNNGV. The CDR3 contains 14 residues. V trimming: 4 bases; J trimming: 3 bases; junction bases outside the gene matches: 3. The CDR3 sequence is CASSSGTSVYEQYF. The sequenced part of the CDR3 DNA is TGTGCCAGCAGCTCCGGGACTAGCGTCTACGAG.

This clone was recorded many times. The CDR3 is cut off 3 residues early in the read; its end comes from the germline J gene. This chain uses TRBV5-1 with TRBJ1-1; unclear D gene. The CDR3 covers 14 residues. Germline loops: CDR1 SGHRS, CDR2 YFSETQ. Trimming removed 0 bases at V and 0 bases at J, with 6 bases between. The CDR3 sequence: CASSLGQVNTEAFF. The part of the CDR3 DNA that was read is TGCGCCAGCAGCTTGGGTCAGGTGAACACTGAA.

This clone was picked up many times. Read sequence stops 3 residues before the CDR3 end, and the germline J gene provides the missing end. The rearrangement links TRBV5-1 to TRBJ2-3; possibly TRBD1 for D (5 bases). Germline CDR1 reads SGHRS; CDR2 reads YFSETQ. V shed 0 bases and J shed 3 bases, with 8 bases lying between them. The CDR3 runs 14 residues. CDR3 DNA, as far as it was read: TGCGCCAGCAGCTTGGAGGGGCCTACAGATACG. As protein: CASSLEGPTDT. The whole CDR3 reads CASSLEGPTDTQYF.

This clone has at least ten counts. Read sequence stops 3 residues before the CDR3 end, and the germline J gene provides the missing end. J is TRBJ2-1 and V is TRBV19; 14 bases agree with TRBD2. The CDR3 is made up of 17 amino acids. After removal of 5 bases from V and 9 bases from J, the junction contained 12 bases not matched to a gene. CDR1 LNHDA and CDR2 SQIVND come from the germline V gene (reference sequence). CDR3 residues: CASSSSGTSGRRSEQFF. The DNA read from the CDR3 is TGTGCCAGTAGTTCCTCCGGGACTAGCGGGAGACGTAGTGAG.

This clone was detected many times. The DNA read from the CDR3 is TGCAGTGCTAGTCGCAGGGGGAATAGCTCCTACAATGAG. Translation: CSASRRGNSSYNE. The entire CDR3 sequence reads CSASRRGNSSYNEQFF. The V and J genes are TRBV20-1 and TRBJ2-1, with 7 bases that match TRBD1. Read coverage stops 3 residues before the CDR3 terminus; the germline J gene supplies the remainder. This CDR3 region has 16 residues. CDR1 is DFQATT and CDR2 is SNEGSKA in the germline V gene (reference sequence). V dropped 3 bases and J dropped 0; count of bases not matched to a gene: 8.

This clone has ten or more counts. The CDR3 goes on 3 residues after the read ends, and that part is filled in from the germline J gene. The rearrangement joins TRBV18 to TRBJ2-5; 9 bases line up with TRBD2. This CDR3 is 16 amino acids long. Trimming took 3 bases from V and 4 from J; bases not matched to a gene: 9. CDR1 is KGHSH and CDR2 is LQKENI in the germline V gene. CDR3 loop: CASSPPKTSGRETQYF. CDR3 DNA, as far as it was read: TGTGCCAGCTCACCCCCGAAGACTAGCGGACGAGAGACC.

There are a few counts of this clone. Coverage ceases 3 residues before the CDR3 finishes, and the germline J gene fills in the end. The V and J genes are TRBV7-2 and TRBJ2-2, with 7 nucleotides matching TRBD2. Germline-derived CDR1 and CDR2 are SGHTA and FQGNSA. The CDR3 extends over 15 amino acids. The CDR3 protein is CASSRAGALNEKLFF. The sequenced part of the CDR3 DNA is TGTGCCAGCAGCCGGGCGGGAGCCCTTAATGAAAAG.

This clone came up many times. The CDR3 is cut off 3 residues early in the read; its end comes from the germline J gene. The J gene is TRBJ1-2, the V gene TRBV7-2; D not certain. CDR3 length: 13 amino acids. The germline V gene has CDR1 SGHTA and CDR2 FQGNSA. This CDR3 reads CASSSDGVAGYTF. The CDR3 DNA, read in part, is TGTGCCAGCAGCTCGGACGGGGTGGCGGGC.

This clone was seen repeatedly, ten times or more. The CDR3 bases that were read are TGTGCCAGCAGTTTCTCTCAAGGGGGACCCTATGGC. It codes for CASSFSQGGPYG. The complete CDR3 protein is CASSFSQGGPYGYTF. The rearrangement uses TRBV6-2 or TRBV6-3 and TRBJ1-2; TRBD1 is a possible D gene (6 bases). Sequencing ends 3 residues short of the CDR3 end; the germline J gene provides the rest. The V and J ends lost 4 bases and 4 bases respectively, with 16 bases between them. CDR1 and CDR2 from the germline V gene are MNHEY and SVGEGT. This CDR3 has 15 residues.

This clone has a count of ten or more. The CDR3 extends 3 residues past the end of the read, so its final part is completed from the germline J gene. This rearrangement joins TRBV7-3 to TRBJ2-3; 7 positions agree with TRBD2. Germline assignment: CDR1 SGHTA and CDR2 FQGTGA. J gave up 4 bases and V 6 bases, and 10 bases lay outside the gene matches. The CDR3 has 15 amino acids. The CDR3 spells CASRPTSEGADTQYF. The DNA read from the CDR3 is TGTGCCAGCAGACCAACTAGCGAAGGGGCAGATACG.

In its sample, this clone was seen many times. The read stops 3 residues short of the end of the CDR3; the missing end is completed from the germline J gene. The chain combines TRBV20-1 with TRBJ2-3; TRBD1 aligns across 8 bases. The CDR3 has 15 amino acids. In germline, CDR1 is DFQATT, CDR2 SNEGSKA (reference sequence). The junction had 7 bases not matched to a gene; V was cut back by 1 base and J by 4 bases. The CDR3: CSARGTSTGADTQYF. The CDR3 bases that were read are TGCAGTGCTAGAGGAACCTCGACAGGGGCAGATACG.

This clone was seen ten or more times. The observed sequence ends 3 residues before the CDR3 terminus, with the missing tail filled in from the germline J gene. This chain connects TRBV29-1 to TRBJ2-2; the D is unclear. The germline V and J ends were trimmed by 1 base and 5 bases, with 2 bases remaining between them. Germline V gene lookup returns CDR1 SQVTM and CDR2 ANQGSEA. The CDR3 spans 11 residues. The CDR3 loop reads CSVEATGELFF. The covered CDR3 bases are TGCAGCGTTGAAGCGACCGGGGAG.

Of note for this clone: It may be a read error: a sequence one base away is much more abundant. The CDR3 end falls 3 residues outside the read, so it is completed with the germline J gene. The chain links TRBV18 to TRBJ2-2; D is possibly TRBD2 (8 bases). There are 15 residues in the CDR3. Germline V gene sequence: CDR1 KGHSH, CDR2 LQKENI. Incomplete CDR3 DNA: TGTGCCAGCTCACTACAGGGGCGGGGGGCCAACGTG. It is translated as CASSLQGRGANV. The full-length CDR3 reads as CASSLQGRGANVLFF. The complete variable domain, with remaining parts taken from reference TRBV18 and TRBJ2-2, reads NAGVMQNPRHLVRRRGQEARLRCSPMKGHSHVYWYRQLPEEGLKFMVYLQKENIIDESGMPKERFSAEFPKEGPSILRIQQVVRGDSAAYFCASSLQGRGANVLFFGEGSRLTVL.

This clone was recorded many times. Sequencing ends 3 residues short of the CDR3 end; the germline J gene provides the rest. Other DNA variants within this sample encode the same CDR3. This sequence joins TRBV6-1 and TRBJ1-3; the D gene is possibly TRBD1 (5 bases). Deletions cut 0 bases from V and 1 base from J, with 10 bases between. From germline, CDR1 is MNHNS and CDR2 SASEGT. The CDR3 is 16 residues long. The CDR3 bases that were read are TGTGCCAGCAGTGAAGCCAGGGAAGAGTCTGGAAACACC. The encoded protein is CASSEAREESGNT. The entire CDR3 reads CASSEAREESGNTIYF.